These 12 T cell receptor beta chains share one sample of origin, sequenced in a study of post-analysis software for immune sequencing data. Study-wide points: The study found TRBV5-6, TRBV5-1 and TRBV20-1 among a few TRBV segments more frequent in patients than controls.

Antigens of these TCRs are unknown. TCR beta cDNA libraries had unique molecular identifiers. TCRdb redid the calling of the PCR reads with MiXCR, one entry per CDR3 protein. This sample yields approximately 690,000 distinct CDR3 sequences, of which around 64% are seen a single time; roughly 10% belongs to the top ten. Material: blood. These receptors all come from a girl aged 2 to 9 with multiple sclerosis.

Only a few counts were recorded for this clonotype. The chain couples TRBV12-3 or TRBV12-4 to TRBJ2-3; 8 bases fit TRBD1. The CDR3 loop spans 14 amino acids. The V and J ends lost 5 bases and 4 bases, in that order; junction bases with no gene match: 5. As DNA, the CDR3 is TGTGCCAGCAGTGCGACAGGGGAGGCAGATACGCAGTATTTT. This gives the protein CASSATGEADTQYF.

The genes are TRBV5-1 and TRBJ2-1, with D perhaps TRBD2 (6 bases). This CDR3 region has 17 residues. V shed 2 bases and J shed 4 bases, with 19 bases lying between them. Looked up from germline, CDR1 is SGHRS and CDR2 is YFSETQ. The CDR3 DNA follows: TGCGCCAGCAGCTTCGGCGGGATTAGTACGGGTTACAATGAGCAGTTCTTC. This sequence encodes CASSFGGISTGYNEQFF.

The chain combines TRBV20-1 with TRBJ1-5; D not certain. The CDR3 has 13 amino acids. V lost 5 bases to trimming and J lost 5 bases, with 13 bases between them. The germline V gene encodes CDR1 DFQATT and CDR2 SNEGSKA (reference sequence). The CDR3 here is CSAEALGDQPQHF. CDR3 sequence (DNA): TGCAGTGCTGAGGCGCTCGGGGATCAGCCCCAGCATTTT.

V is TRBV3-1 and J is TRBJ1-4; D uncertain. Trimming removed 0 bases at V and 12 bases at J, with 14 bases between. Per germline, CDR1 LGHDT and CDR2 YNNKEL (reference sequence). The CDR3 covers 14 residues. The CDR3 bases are TGTGCCAGCAGCCAAGAAGGAGCAGCGAAGGAACTGTTTTTT. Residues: CASSQEGAAKELFF. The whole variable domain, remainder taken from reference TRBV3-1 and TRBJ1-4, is DTAVSQTPKYLVTQMGNDKSIKCEQNLGHDTMYWYKQDSKKFLKIMFSYNNKELIINETVPNRFSPKSPDKAHLNLHINSLELGDSAVYFCASSQEGAAKELFFGSGTQLSVL.

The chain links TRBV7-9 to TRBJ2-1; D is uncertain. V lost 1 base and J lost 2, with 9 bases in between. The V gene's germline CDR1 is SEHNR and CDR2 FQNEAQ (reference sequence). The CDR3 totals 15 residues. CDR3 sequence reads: CASSLDVAAYNEQFF. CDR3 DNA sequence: TGTGCCAGCAGCTTAGATGTGGCGGCCTACAATGAGCAGTTCTTC.

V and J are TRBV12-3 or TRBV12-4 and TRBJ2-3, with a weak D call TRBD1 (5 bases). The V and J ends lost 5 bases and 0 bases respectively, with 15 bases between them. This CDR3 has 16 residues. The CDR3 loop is CASSPTQGPSTDTQYF. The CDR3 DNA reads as TGTGCCAGCAGTCCAACCCAGGGCCCTAGCACAGATACGCAGTATTTT.

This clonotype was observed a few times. The CDR3 nucleotides are TGTGCCAGCACCTTACGGGGTTATCAGCCCCAGCATTTT. Its protein product is CASTLRGYQPQHF. The rearrangement links TRBV6-6 to TRBJ1-5; no clear D gene. CDR1 is MNHNY and CDR2 is SVGAGI in the germline V gene (reference sequence). V shed 7 bases and J shed 5 bases, with 12 bases lying between them. The length of the CDR3 is 13 residues.

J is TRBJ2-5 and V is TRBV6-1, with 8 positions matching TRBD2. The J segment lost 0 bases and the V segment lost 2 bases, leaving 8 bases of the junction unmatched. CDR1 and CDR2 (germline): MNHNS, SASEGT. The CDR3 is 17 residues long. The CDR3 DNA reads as TGTGCCAGCAGTGAACAGGACAGCGGGGGTTACCAAGAGACCCAGTACTTC. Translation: CASSEQDSGGYQETQYF.

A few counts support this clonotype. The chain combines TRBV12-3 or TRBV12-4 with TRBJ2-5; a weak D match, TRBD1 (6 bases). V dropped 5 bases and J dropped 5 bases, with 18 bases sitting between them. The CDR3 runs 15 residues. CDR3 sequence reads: CASSPRPRGSETQYF. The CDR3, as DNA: TGTGCCAGCAGTCCGAGACCCAGGGGATCGGAGACCCAGTACTTC.

This chain's CDR3 is CASRLQGTPNNEQFF. In nucleotides, the CDR3 is TGTGCCAGCAGGCTACAGGGGACGCCCAACAATGAGCAGTTCTTC. The rearrangement links TRBV6-5 to TRBJ2-1; 7 bases align to TRBD1. The CDR3 covers 15 residues. V shed 6 bases and J 5 bases; nucleotides not matched to a gene: 10. Germline assignment: CDR1 MNHEY and CDR2 SVGAGI.

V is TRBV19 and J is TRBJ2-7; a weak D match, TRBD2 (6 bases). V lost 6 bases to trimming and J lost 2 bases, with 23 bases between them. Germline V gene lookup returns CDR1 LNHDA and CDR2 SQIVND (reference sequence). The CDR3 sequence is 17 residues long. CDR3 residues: CASSYVYTRDWPYEQYF. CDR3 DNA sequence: TGTGCCAGTAGCTATGTCTACACCAGGGACTGGCCCTACGAGCAGTACTTC.

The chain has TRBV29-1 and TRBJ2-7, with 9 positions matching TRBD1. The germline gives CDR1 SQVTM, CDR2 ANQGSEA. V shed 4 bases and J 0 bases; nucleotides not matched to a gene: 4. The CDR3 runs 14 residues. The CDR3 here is CSVAPGQGSYEQYF. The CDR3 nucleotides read TGCAGCGTTGCCCCGGGACAGGGCTCCTACGAGCAGTACTTC.